The rows below give T cell receptor beta chains drawn from one sample of a study of T cells after yellow fever vaccination. TCRdb reprocessed the 5' RACE reads via MiXCR and lists one record per CDR3 protein. The repertoire holds roughly 310,000 distinct CDR3 sequences, with around 3.6% as singletons. The sequencing here drew on PBMCs, taken on the day of the yellow fever booster vaccination. The receptors derive from a man younger than 35 who received the YFV17D yellow fever vaccine. Both conserved end residues are part of each CDR3. Each record gives: V gene, J gene, D gene, clone size, CDR3 protein, CDR3 DNA. D genes are given only for firm matches. Only part of the rows carry a size: once, few, many, or a class if the clone is expanded.

>TRBV24-1|TRBJ2-3|.|.
CATSDLISDTQYF
TGTGCCACCAGTGATTTGATCTCAGATACGCAGTATTTT
>TRBV27|TRBJ1-2|.|many
CASSGKGGSNYGYTF
TGTGCCAGCAGTGGAAAAGGGGGGTCTAACTATGGCTACACCTTC
>TRBV5-1|TRBJ2-5|TRBD1|.
CAAPGQGQETQYF
TGCGCCGCGCCGGGACAGGGACAAGAGACCCAGTACTTC
>TRBV29-1|TRBJ2-1|.|few
CSVNRGLSSYNEQFF
TGCAGCGTCAATAGGGGCCTAAGCTCCTACAATGAGCAGTTCTTC
>TRBV4-2|TRBJ2-2|TRBD2|.
CASSPGTSGGAGSGELFF
TGTGCCAGCAGCCCGGGGACTAGCGGGGGGGCAGGGTCCGGGGAGCTGTTTTTT
>TRBV7-9|TRBJ2-5|.|.
CASSPTTRAQYF
TGTGCCAGCAGCCCCACCACCCGGGCCCAGTACTTC
>TRBV29-1|TRBJ2-1|.|many
CSVGVSYNEQFF
TGCAGCGTGGGGGTTTCCTACAATGAGCAGTTCTTC
>TRBV7-9|TRBJ2-1|.|many
CASSLSVGRYNEQFF
TGTGCCAGCAGCTTGAGCGTGGGACGGTACAATGAGCAGTTCTTC
>TRBV29-1|TRBJ2-4|.|many
CSVGEWAKNIQYF
TGCAGCGTTGGGGAGTGGGCCAAAAACATTCAGTACTTC
>TRBV29-1|TRBJ1-5|.|many
CSVVLDNQPQHF
TGCAGCGTTGTGTTGGACAATCAGCCCCAGCATTTT
>TRBV6-1|TRBJ1-2|TRBD1|few
CASSDLGTDTYGYTF
TGTGCCAGCAGTGACCTCGGGACAGACACCTATGGCTACACCTTC
>TRBV7-2|TRBJ2-4|.|many
CASSLTQGVYNIQYF
TGTGCCAGCAGCTTGACACAAGGGGTCTACAACATTCAGTACTTC
>TRBV5-1|TRBJ1-1|.|few
CASSFSSVLNTEAFF
TGCGCCAGCAGCTTCTCTAGTGTCCTGAACACTGAAGCTTTCTTT
>TRBV19|TRBJ2-3|TRBD1|once
CASSIVQGAYTQYF
TGTGCCAGTAGTATAGTCCAGGGGGCATATACGCAGTATTTT
>TRBV9|TRBJ2-3|.|few
CASSVGTGDTQYF
TGTGCCAGCAGCGTGGGGACGGGGGATACGCAGTATTTT
>TRBV5-6|TRBJ2-1|TRBD1|few
CASRLPGGNEQFF
TGTGCCAGCAGGCTCCCAGGGGGCAATGAGCAGTTCTTC
>TRBV27|TRBJ2-7|.|many
CASSLLYQTIYEQYF
TGTGCCAGCAGTTTATTGTACCAGACGATCTACGAGCAGTACTTC